Given below is one TCR beta chain in context. Its target is unknown. The sample originates from a study of radiotherapy plus CTLA-4 blockade in lung cancer. The CDR3 covers 13 residues. V gave up 2 bases and J gave up 7 bases, with 11 bases separating them. Germline-derived CDR1 and CDR2 are GTSNPN and SVGIG (reference sequence). Whole-study findings and limits: It was early blood T cell clone dynamics, with interferon-beta, that reportedly best predicted response. In blood, TCR clones derived from the tumor expanded after radiotherapy plus ipilimumab.

The table came from immunoSEQ multiplex PCR; TCRdb's copy has only in-frame clones and leaves some out. This repertoire shows approximately 46,000 clones, around 84% found once; its top ten account for about 27%. The source of this sequence is a human donor with non-small cell lung cancer whose response to radiotherapy plus ipilimumab could not be evaluated. This rearrangement joins TRBV30 to TRBJ1-4; D remains ambiguous. Sample: peripheral blood, taken from a patient treated with radiotherapy plus ipilimumab. CDR3 bases: TGTGCCTGGAGTCCCCGAACGGGTGAAAAACTGTTTTTT. It codes for CAWSPRTGEKLFF. Using reference TRBV30 and TRBJ1-4 for the parts outside the CDR3, the full variable domain is SQTIHQWPATLVQPVGSPLSLECTVEGTSNPNLYWYRQAAGRGLQLLFYSVGIGQISSEVPQNLSASRPQDRQFILSSKKLLLSDSGFYLCAWSPRTGEKLFFGSGTQLSVL.